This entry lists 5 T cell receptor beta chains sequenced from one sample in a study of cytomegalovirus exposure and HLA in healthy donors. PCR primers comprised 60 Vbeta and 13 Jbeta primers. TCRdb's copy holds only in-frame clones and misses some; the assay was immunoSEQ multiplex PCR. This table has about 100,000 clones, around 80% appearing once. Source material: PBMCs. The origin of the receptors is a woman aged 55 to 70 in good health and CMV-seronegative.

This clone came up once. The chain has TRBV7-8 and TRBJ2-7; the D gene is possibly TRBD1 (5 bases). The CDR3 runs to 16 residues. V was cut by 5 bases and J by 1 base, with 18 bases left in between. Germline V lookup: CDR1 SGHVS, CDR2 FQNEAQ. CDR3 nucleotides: TGTGCCAGCAGCCGCGACCTGGGGCTTAATTCCTACGAGCAGTACTTC. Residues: CASSRDLGLNSYEQYF.

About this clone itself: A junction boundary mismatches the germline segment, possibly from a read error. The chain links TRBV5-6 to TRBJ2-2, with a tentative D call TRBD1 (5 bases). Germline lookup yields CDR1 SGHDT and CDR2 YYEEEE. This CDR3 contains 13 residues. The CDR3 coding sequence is TGTGCCAGCGGCTTGCAGGGCGCCGGGGAGCTGTTTTTT. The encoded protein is CASGLQGAGELFF.

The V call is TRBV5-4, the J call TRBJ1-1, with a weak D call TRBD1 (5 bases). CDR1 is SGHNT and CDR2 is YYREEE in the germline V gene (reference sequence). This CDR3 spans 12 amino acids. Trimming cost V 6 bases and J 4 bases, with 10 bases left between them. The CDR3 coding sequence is TGTGCCAGCATGAGTGACAGCACTGAAGCTTTCTTT. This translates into CASMSDSTEAFF. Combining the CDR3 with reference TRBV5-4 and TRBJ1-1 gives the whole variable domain ETGVTQSPTHLIKTRGQQVTLRCSSQSGHNTVSWYQQALGQGPQFIFQYYREEENGRGNFPPRFSGLQFPNYSSELNVNALELDDSALYLCASMSDSTEAFFGQGTRLTVV.

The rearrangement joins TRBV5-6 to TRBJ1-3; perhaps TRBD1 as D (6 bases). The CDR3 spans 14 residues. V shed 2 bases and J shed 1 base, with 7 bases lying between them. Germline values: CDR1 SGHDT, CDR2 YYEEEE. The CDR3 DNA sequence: TGTGCCAGCAGCTTAGGGGGTTCTGGAAACACCATATATTTT. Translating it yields CASSLGGSGNTIYF.

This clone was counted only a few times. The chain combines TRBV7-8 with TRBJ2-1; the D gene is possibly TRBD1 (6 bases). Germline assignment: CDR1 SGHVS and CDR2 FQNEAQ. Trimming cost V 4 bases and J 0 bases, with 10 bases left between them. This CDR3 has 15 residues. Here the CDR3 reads CASSSTGISYNEQFF. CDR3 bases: TGTGCCAGCAGCTCGACAGGAATCTCCTACAATGAGCAGTTCTTC.